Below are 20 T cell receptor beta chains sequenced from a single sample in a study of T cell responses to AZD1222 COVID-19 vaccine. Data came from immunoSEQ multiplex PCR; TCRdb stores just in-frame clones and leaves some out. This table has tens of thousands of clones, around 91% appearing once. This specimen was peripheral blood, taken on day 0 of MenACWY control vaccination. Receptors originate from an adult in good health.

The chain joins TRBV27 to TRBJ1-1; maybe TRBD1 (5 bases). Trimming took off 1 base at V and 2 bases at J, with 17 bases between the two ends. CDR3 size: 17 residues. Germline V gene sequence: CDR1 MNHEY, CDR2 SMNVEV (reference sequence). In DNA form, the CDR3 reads TGTGCCAGCAGTTTATTGTTGGGGGACCTGGGCAACACTGAAGCTTTCTTT. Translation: CASSLLLGDLGNTEAFF.

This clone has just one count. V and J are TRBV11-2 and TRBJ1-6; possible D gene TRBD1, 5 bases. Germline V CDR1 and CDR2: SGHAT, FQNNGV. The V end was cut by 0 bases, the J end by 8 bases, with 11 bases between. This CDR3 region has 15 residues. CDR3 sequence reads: CASSLEGGKDSPLHF. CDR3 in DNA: TGTGCCAGCAGCTTAGAGGGGGGAAAGGATTCACCCCTCCACTTT.

The CDR3 protein is CASGLGDTDTQYF. The CDR3 DNA reads as TGTGCCAGCGGACTAGGGGACACAGATACGCAGTATTTT. This rearrangement joins TRBV6-5 to TRBJ2-3, with 7 bases matching TRBD2. Germline loops: CDR1 MNHEY, CDR2 SVGAGI. The J segment lost 2 bases and the V segment lost 8 bases, leaving 4 bases of the junction unmatched. The CDR3 is made up of 13 amino acids.

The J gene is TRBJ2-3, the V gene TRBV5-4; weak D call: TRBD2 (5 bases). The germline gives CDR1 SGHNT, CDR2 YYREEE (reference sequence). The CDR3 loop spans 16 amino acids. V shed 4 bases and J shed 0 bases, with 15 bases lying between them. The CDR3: CASSAHVWTSTDTQYF. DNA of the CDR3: TGTGCCAGCAGCGCCCACGTCTGGACTAGCACAGATACGCAGTATTTT.

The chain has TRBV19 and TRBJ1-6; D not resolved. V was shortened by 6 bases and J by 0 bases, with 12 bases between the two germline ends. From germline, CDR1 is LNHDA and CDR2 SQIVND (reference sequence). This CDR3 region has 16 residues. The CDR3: CASRTSSSSYNSPLHF. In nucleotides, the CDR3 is TGTGCCAGTAGGACATCCAGTAGCTCCTATAATTCACCCCTCCACTTT.

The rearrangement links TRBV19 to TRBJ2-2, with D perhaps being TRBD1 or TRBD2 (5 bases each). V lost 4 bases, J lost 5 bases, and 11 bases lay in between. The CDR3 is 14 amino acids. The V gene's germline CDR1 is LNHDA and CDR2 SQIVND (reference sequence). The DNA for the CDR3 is TGTGCCAGTAGTAGCCAGGGACGGACCGGGGAGCTGTTTTTT. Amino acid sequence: CASSSQGRTGELFF.

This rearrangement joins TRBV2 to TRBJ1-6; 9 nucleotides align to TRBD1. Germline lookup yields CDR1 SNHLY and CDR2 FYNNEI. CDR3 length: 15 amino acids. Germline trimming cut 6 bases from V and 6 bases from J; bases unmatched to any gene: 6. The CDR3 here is CASREGDRVNSPLHF. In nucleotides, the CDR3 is TGTGCCAGCAGGGAGGGGGACAGGGTTAATTCACCCCTCCACTTT.

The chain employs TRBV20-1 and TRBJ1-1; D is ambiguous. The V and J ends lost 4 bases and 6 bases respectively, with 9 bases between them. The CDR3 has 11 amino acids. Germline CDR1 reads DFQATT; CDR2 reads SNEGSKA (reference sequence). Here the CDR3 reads CSATSWPEAFF. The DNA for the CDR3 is TGCAGTGCTACGTCTTGGCCTGAAGCTTTCTTT.

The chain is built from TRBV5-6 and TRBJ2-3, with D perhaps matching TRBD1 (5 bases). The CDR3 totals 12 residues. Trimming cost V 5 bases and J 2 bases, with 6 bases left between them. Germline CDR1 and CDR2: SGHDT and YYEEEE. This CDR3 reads CASRGATDTQYF. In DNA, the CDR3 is TGTGCCAGCAGAGGGGCCACAGATACGCAGTATTTT.

CDR3 DNA: TGTGCCAGCAGCTTAGGGGGACTAGCGGGGATCTACGAGCAGTACTTC. This encodes CASSLGGLAGIYEQYF. V and J are TRBV13 and TRBJ2-7; 13 nucleotides line up with TRBD2. The length of the CDR3 is 16 residues. Trimming removed 0 bases from V and 3 bases from J; junction bases left unmatched: 2. Germline V gives CDR1 PRHDT, CDR2 FYEKMQ (reference sequence).

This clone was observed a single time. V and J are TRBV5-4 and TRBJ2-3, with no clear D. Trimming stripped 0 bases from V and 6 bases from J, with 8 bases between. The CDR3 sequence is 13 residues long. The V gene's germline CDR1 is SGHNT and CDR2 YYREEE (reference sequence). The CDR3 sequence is CASSLVTEDTQYF. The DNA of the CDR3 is TGTGCCAGCAGCTTGGTTACAGAGGATACGCAGTATTTT. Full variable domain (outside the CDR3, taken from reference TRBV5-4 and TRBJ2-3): ETGVTQSPTHLIKTRGQQVTLRCSSQSGHNTVSWYQQALGQGPQFIFQYYREEENGRGNFPPRFSGLQFPNYSSELNVNALELDDSALYLCASSLVTEDTQYFGPGTRLTVL.

CDR3 amino acids: CAISRTSGDGGQPQHF. The CDR3 nucleotides are TGTGCCATCAGTAGAACCTCAGGAGACGGGGGGCAGCCCCAGCATTTT. This chain links TRBV10-3 with TRBJ1-5; D possibly corresponds to TRBD1 (5 bases). The ends were cut back, 5 bases at V and 7 bases at J, with 21 bases in the middle. The CDR3 is made up of 16 amino acids. CDR1 and CDR2 (germline): ENHRY, SYGVKD.

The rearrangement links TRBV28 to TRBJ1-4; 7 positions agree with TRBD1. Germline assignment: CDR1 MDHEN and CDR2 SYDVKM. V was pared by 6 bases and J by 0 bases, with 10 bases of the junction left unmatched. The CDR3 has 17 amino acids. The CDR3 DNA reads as TGTGCCAGCAGGGTACCGACAGGGCGGTCAACTAATGAAAAACTGTTTTTT. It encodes CASRVPTGRSTNEKLFF.

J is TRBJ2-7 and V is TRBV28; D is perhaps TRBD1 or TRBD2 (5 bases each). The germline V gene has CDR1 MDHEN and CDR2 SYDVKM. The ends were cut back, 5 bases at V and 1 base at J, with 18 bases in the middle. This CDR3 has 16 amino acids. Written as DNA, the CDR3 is TGTGCCAGCAGTACCGGGACCGGCCTTTTATCCTACGAGCAGTACTTC. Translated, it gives CASSTGTGLLSYEQYF. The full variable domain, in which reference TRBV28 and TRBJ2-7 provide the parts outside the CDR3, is DVKVTQSSRYLVKRTGEKVFLECVQDMDHENMFWYRQDPGLGLRLIYFSYDVKMKEKGDIPEGYSVSREKKERFSLILESASTNQTSMYLCASSTGTGLLSYEQYFGPGTRLTVT.

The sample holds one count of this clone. The CDR3 is CASSLAPGNTIYF. The DNA of the CDR3 is TGCGCCAGCAGCTTGGCCCCTGGAAACACCATATATTTT. The genes are TRBV5-1 and TRBJ1-3; D is undetermined. The CDR3 sequence is 13 residues long. Germline V CDR1 and CDR2: SGHRS, YFSETQ. Trimming pared 0 bases from V and 2 bases from J, leaving 3 bases between.

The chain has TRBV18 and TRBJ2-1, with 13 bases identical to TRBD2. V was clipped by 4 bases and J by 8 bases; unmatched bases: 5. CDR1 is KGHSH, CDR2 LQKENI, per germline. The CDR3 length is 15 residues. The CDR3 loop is CASSRTSGGWDEQFF. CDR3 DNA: TGTGCCAGCTCACGGACTAGCGGGGGATGGGATGAGCAGTTCTTC.

The CDR3: CASSLGDRKNTGELFF. For the CDR3, the DNA is TGTGCCAGCAGTTTGGGGGACAGAAAGAACACCGGGGAGCTGTTTTTT. The chain combines TRBV28 with TRBJ2-2; the match to TRBD1 covers 7 bases. After removal of 3 bases from V and 1 base from J, the junction contained 5 bases not matched to a gene. CDR3 size: 16 residues. Germline V gene sequence: CDR1 MDHEN, CDR2 SYDVKM.

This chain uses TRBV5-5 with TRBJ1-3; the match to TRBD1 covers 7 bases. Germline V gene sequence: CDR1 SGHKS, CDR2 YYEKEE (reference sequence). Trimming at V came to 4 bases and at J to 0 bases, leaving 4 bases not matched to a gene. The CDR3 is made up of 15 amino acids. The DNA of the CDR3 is TGTGCCAGCAGCCCGGGACAGATCTCTGGAAACACCATATATTTT. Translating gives CASSPGQISGNTIYF. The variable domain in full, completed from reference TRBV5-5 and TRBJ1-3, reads DAGVTQSPTHLIKTRGQQVTLRCSPISGHKSVSWYQQVLGQGPQFIFQYYEKEERGRGNFPDRFSARQFPNYSSELNVNALLLGDSALYLCASSPGQISGNTIYFGEGSWLTVV.

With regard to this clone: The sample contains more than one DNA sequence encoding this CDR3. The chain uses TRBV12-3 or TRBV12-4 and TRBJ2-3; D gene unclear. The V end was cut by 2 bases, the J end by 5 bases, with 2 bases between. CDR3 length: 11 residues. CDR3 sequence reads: CASSLKDTQYF. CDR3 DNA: TGTGCCAGCAGTTTAAAAGATACGCAGTATTTT.

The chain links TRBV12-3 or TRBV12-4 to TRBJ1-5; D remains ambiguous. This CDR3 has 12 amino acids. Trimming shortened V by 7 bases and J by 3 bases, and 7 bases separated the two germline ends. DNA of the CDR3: TGTGCCAGCACACAGACCAATCAGCCCCAGCATTTT. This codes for CASTQTNQPQHF.